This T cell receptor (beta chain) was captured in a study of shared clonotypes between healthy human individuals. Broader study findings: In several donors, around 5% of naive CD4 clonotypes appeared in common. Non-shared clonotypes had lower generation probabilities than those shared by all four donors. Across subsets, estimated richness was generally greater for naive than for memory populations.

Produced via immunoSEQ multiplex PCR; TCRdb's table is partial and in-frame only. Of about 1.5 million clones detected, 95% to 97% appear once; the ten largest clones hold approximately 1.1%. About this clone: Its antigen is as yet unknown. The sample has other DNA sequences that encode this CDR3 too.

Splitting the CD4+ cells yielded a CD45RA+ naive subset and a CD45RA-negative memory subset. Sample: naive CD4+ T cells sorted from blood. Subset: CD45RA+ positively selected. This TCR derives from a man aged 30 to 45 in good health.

The DNA of the CDR3 is TGTGCCAGCAGCGCCATAAACACTGAAGCTTTCTTT. It codes for CASSAINTEAFF. The chain links TRBV9 to TRBJ1-1, with D unclear. The CDR3 is made up of 12 amino acids. CDR1 and CDR2 from the germline V gene are SGDLS and YYNGEE. Trimming shortened V by 3 bases and J by 2 bases, and 5 bases separated the two germline ends. Together with reference TRBV9 and TRBJ1-1, the CDR3 gives the full variable domain: DSGVTQTPKHLITATGQRVTLRCSPRSGDLSVYWYQQSLDQGLQFLIQYYNGEERAKGNILERFSAQQFPDLHSELNLSSLELGDSALYFCASSAINTEAFFGQGTRLTVV.